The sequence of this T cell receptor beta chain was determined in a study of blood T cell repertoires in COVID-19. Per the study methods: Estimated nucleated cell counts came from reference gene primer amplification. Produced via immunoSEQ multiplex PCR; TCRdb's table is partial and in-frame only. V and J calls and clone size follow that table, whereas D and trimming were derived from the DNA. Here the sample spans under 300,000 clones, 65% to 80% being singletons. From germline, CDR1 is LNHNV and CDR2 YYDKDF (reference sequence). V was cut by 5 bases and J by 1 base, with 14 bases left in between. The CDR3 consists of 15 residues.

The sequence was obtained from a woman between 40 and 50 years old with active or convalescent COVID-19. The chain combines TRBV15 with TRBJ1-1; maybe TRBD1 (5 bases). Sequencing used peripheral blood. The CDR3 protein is CATSAPLRGNTEAFF. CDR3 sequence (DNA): TGTGCCACCAGCGCCCCCCTTAGGGGGAACACTGAAGCTTTCTTT. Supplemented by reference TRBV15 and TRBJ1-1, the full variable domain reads DAMVIQNPRYQVTQFGKPVTLSCSQTLNHNVMYWYQQKSSQAPKLLFHYYDKDFNNEADTPDNFQSRRPNTSFCFLDIRSPGLGDTAMYLCATSAPLRGNTEAFFGQGTRLTVV.